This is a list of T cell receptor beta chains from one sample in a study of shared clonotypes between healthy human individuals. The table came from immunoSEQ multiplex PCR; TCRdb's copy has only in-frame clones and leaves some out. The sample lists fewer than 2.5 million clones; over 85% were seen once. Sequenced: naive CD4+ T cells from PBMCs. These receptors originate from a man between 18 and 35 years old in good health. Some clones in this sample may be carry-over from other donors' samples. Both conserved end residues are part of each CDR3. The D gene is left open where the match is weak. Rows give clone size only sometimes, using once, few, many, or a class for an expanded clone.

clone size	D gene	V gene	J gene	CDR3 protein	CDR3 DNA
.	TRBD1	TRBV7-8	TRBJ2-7	CASSLVGQGQYEQYF	TGTGCCAGCAGCTTAGTGGGACAGGGCCAATACGAGCAGTACTTC
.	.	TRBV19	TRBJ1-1	CASSGWDPKNTEAFF	TGTGCCAGTAGCGGCTGGGACCCGAAGAACACTGAAGCTTTCTTT
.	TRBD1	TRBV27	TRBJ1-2	CASSLRSGQGANYGYTF	TGTGCCAGCAGCTTAAGATCAGGACAGGGAGCTAACTATGGCTACACCTTC
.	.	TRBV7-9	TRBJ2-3	CASSSGSSASRGTDTQYF	TGTGCCAGCAGCTCTGGGTCCAGCGCCTCAAGGGGCACAGATACGCAGTATTTT
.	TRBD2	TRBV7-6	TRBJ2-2	CASSFPLAGPGELFF	TGTGCCAGCAGCTTTCCCTTAGCGGGACCCGGGGAGCTGTTTTTT
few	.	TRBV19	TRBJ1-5	CASSMGGSNQPQHF	TGTGCCAGTAGTATGGGCGGCAGCAATCAGCCCCAGCATTTT
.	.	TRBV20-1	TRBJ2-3	CSAAFSDTQYF	TGCAGTGCTGCCTTTTCAGATACGCAGTATTTT
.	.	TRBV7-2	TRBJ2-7	CASSFGRRAPYEQYF	TGTGCCAGCAGCTTTGGTAGGCGGGCCCCCTACGAGCAGTACTTC
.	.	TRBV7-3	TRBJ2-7	CASSLIPQDEQYF	TGTGCCAGCAGCTTAATCCCACAGGACGAGCAGTACTTC
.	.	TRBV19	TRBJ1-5	CASSILELGVQPQHF	TGTGCCAGTAGTATATTGGAGTTGGGAGTGCAGCCCCAGCATTTT
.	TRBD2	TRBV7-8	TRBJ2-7	CASSDRLAATYEQYF	TGTGCCAGCAGCGACCGACTAGCGGCTACCTACGAGCAGTACTTC
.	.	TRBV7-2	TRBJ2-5	CASSRSGASETQYF	TGTGCCAGCAGCCGCTCGGGAGCATCAGAGACCCAGTACTTC
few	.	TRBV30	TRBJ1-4	CAWTPGVGTEKLFF	TGTGCCTGGACCCCTGGGGTCGGTACTGAAAAACTGTTTTTT
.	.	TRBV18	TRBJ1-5	CASSRGGDQPQHF	TGTGCCAGCTCCCGCGGAGGGGATCAGCCCCAGCATTTT
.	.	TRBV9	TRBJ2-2	CASSVGPLGGELFF	TGTGCCAGCAGCGTAGGCCCCCTGGGCGGGGAGCTGTTTTTT
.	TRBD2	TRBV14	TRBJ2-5	CASTGRNQETQYF	TGTGCCAGCACCGGGAGGAACCAAGAGACCCAGTACTTC
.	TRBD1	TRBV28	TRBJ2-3	CASSLDRGFTDTQYF	TGTGCCAGCAGTTTAGACAGGGGCTTCACAGATACGCAGTATTTT
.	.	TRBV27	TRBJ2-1	CARKGRGQQYNEQFF	TGTGCCAGAAAAGGCAGGGGACAACAGTACAATGAGCAGTTCTTC
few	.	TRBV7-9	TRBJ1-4	CASSLGFNEKLFF	TGTGCCAGCAGCTTGGGTTTTAATGAAAAACTGTTTTTT
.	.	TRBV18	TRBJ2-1	CASSPPGLGPYNEQFF	TGTGCCAGCTCACCACCTGGGCTAGGGCCCTACAATGAGCAGTTCTTC
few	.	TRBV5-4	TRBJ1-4	CASSFSGNEKLFF	TGTGCCAGCAGCTTCTCGGGCAACGAAAAACTGTTTTTT
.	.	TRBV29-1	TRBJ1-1	CSVAGLMNTEAFF	TGCAGCGTCGCCGGACTAATGAACACTGAAGCTTTCTTT